Shown below are 12 T cell receptor beta chains from a single sample sequenced in a study of cytomegalovirus exposure and HLA in healthy donors. The primer mix had 60 Vbeta and 13 Jbeta primers. Measured with immunoSEQ multiplex PCR; TCRdb has only the in-frame clones, and not every one. The profile shows approximately 120,000 clones, around three quarters of them singletons. Sequencing was carried out using PBMCs. Receptors originate from a woman in her forties in good health and CMV-seropositive.

This clone was counted between two and nine times. V and J are TRBV7-9 and TRBJ2-2; no firm D call. Germline V lookup: CDR1 SEHNR, CDR2 FQNEAQ (reference sequence). Trimming pared 5 bases from V and 3 bases from J, leaving 16 bases between. The CDR3 extends over 16 amino acids. CDR3 in DNA: TGTGCCAGCAGCCCCCGGCTGACCGGAGACACCGGGGAGCTGTTTTTT. This sequence encodes CASSPRLTGDTGELFF.

J is TRBJ2-7 and V is TRBV2; the D gene is possibly TRBD1 (6 bases). The germline gives CDR1 SNHLY, CDR2 FYNNEI. The CDR3 has 14 residues. Between the trimmed V and J ends, which lost 7 bases and 4 bases, there was a span of 17 bases. CDR3 coding DNA: TGTGCCAGCACCTTTGAGGGGGAATATTACGAGCAGTACTTC. This gives the protein CASTFEGEYYEQYF. Full variable domain (outside the CDR3, taken from reference TRBV2 and TRBJ2-7): EPEVTQTPSHQVTQMGQEVILRCVPISNHLYFYWYRQILGQKVEFLVSFYNNEISEKSEIFDDQFSVERPDGSNFTLKIRSTKLEDSAMYFCASTFEGEYYEQYFGPGTRLTVT.

This chain links TRBV5-1 with TRBJ2-1; weak D call: TRBD2 (6 bases). The CDR3 runs to 15 residues. The V gene lost 5 bases and the J gene lost 0 bases, with 12 bases spanning the gap. CDR1 SGHRS and CDR2 YFSETQ come from the germline V gene. The CDR3 DNA follows: TGCGCCAGCAGGTTAGCGGTTAGCTCCTACAATGAGCAGTTCTTC. This translates into CASRLAVSSYNEQFF.

The chain carries TRBV5-8 and TRBJ2-7, with 8 positions matching TRBD2. The CDR3 is made up of 15 amino acids. Germline-derived CDR1 and CDR2 are SGHTS and YDEGEE. V lost 2 bases and J lost 2; bases outside the gene matches: 6. Written as DNA, the CDR3 is TGTGCCAGCAGCTTACATACTAGCGGCCCCTACGAGCAGTACTTC. It encodes CASSLHTSGPYEQYF.

This clone has a handful of counts. The chain joins TRBV5-1 to TRBJ2-2; D gene uncertain. CDR3 length: 14 amino acids. With 7 bases removed from V and 2 bases from J, the gap between germline ends came to 12 bases. The V gene's germline CDR1 is SGHRS and CDR2 YFSETQ. As DNA, the CDR3 is TGCGCCAGCCGAATCGAGGCCAACACCGGGGAGCTGTTTTTT. This translates into CASRIEANTGELFF.

This rearrangement joins TRBV14 to TRBJ1-1; D ambiguous. Trimming stripped 1 base from V and 5 bases from J, with 8 bases between. The CDR3 is 13 amino acids. Germline CDR1 and CDR2: SGHDN and FVKESK. The CDR3 DNA sequence: TGTGCCAGCAGCCAAGGGACTTGGACTGAAGCTTTCTTT. Its protein product is CASSQGTWTEAFF.

The chain couples TRBV11-2 to TRBJ2-2; TRBD2 matches 9 bases. The V gene end was trimmed by 3 bases and the J gene end by 4 bases; junction bases not matched to a gene: 6. The CDR3 is made up of 16 amino acids. Germline lookup yields CDR1 SGHAT and CDR2 FQNNGV. In DNA form, the CDR3 reads TGTGCCAGCAGCTTCAGCGGGGGGTACGGCACCGGGGAGCTGTTTTTT. This encodes CASSFSGGYGTGELFF.

The V gene is TRBV2, the J gene TRBJ1-2; the match to TRBD1 covers 9 bases. CDR1 and CDR2 (germline): SNHLY, FYNNEI. V lost 6 bases to trimming and J lost 8 bases; unmatched junction nucleotides: 7. The CDR3 is 13 residues long. CDR3 region: CASSRDRVLGYTF. CDR3 bases: TGTGCCAGCAGCCGGGACAGGGTGTTGGGCTACACCTTC.

The chain is built from TRBV2 and TRBJ2-7, with 7 bases fitting TRBD1. The V segment lost 2 bases and the J segment 7 bases; nucleotides outside the gene matches: 5. The CDR3 runs to 13 residues. The V gene's germline CDR1 is SNHLY and CDR2 FYNNEI. Here the CDR3 reads CASSESYRGEQYF. The DNA for the CDR3 is TGTGCCAGCAGTGAATCCTACAGGGGAGAGCAGTACTTC.

The J gene is TRBJ2-1, the V gene TRBV5-1, with unresolved D. V dropped 4 bases and J dropped 0 bases, with 17 bases sitting between them. Germline assignment: CDR1 SGHRS and CDR2 YFSETQ. The CDR3 has 17 residues. The chain's CDR3 is CASSVVFSTSSYNEQFF. CDR3 in DNA: TGCGCCAGCAGCGTGGTTTTTAGCACGAGCTCCTACAATGAGCAGTTCTTC.

This clone was picked up one time. This rearrangement joins TRBV6-5 to TRBJ2-1; 12 bases fit TRBD1. Germline V gene lookup returns CDR1 MNHEY and CDR2 SVGAGI. The CDR3 has 15 amino acids. The junction had 10 bases not matched to a gene; V was cut back by 7 bases and J by 9 bases. The DNA for the CDR3 is TGTGCCAGCATCAGACCGGGACAGGGGGCTAGTGAGCAGTTCTTC. Translation: CASIRPGQGASEQFF.

This chain links TRBV5-1 with TRBJ2-7; 7 bases align to TRBD2. V shed 0 bases, J shed 6 bases, and the junction held 12 bases outside the gene matches. Looked up from germline, CDR1 is SGHRS and CDR2 is YFSETQ. The CDR3 is made up of 16 amino acids. The CDR3 coding sequence is TGCGCCAGCAGCTTGGGGTGGGGACTAAGGGTGTTCGAGCAGTACTTC. It codes for CASSLGWGLRVFEQYF.